What follows are 2 T cell receptor beta chains derived from one specimen sequenced in a study of T cell repertoires in cytomegalovirus infection. TCRdb passed the reads through MiXCR, listing each CDR3 protein once. The repertoire consists of about a million distinct CDR3 sequences, with 25% to 40% occurring once and the leading ten covering around an eighth. These receptors are not linked to any known antigen. The source material was cultured CD8+ T cells from PBMCs, sampled from culture after CMV antigen stimulation. The receptors shown here come from a human donor in good health (CMV status not recorded). Some clones in this sample may be carry-over from other donors' samples.

This clonotype has a count of ten or more. The genes are TRBV4-1 and TRBJ2-4; D is uncertain. The CDR3 runs 12 residues. V lost 0 bases and J 7 bases, leaving 4 bases between the germline ends. Germline V gives CDR1 MGHRA, CDR2 YSYEKL. In DNA, the CDR3 is TGCGCCAGCAGCCAAGATGAGAACATTCAGTACTTC. Its translation: CASSQDENIQYF.

The J gene is TRBJ1-2, the V gene TRBV19, with 10 nucleotides matching TRBD1. CDR3 length equals 17 residues. Germline values: CDR1 LNHDA, CDR2 SQIVND (reference sequence). The ends lost 7 bases at V and 4 bases at J; junction bases unmatched: 15. CDR3 amino acids: CASTPTRDRGPPYGYTF. The DNA of the CDR3 is TGTGCCAGTACCCCCACCCGGGACAGGGGCCCGCCCTATGGCTACACCTTC. The whole variable domain, remainder taken from reference TRBV19 and TRBJ1-2, is DGGITQSPKYLFRKEGQNVTLSCEQNLNHDAMYWYRQDPGQGLRLIYYSQIVNDFQKGDIAEGYSVSREKKESFPLTVTSAQKNPTAFYLCASTPTRDRGPPYGYTFGSGTRLTVV.